The present T cell receptor beta chain was sequenced within a study of molecular identifiers for immune sequencing clone quantification. The V gene's germline CDR1 is MNHEY and CDR2 SMNVEV (reference sequence). This CDR3 has 13 residues. J lost 5 bases, V lost 4 bases, and 2 bases had no gene match. TCRdb processed the PCR reads anew with MiXCR; each CDR3 protein has one entry. This sample yields hundreds of thousands of distinct CDR3 sequences, of which 15% to 20% are seen a single time; under 0.95% belongs to the top ten. The genes are TRBV27 and TRBJ2-1, with 7 nucleotides matching TRBD1. The clonotype originates from a human donor in good health. Some libraries in this study had Jurkat cell RNA spiked in. Input material: naive CD8+ T cells from blood, with Jurkat cell RNA spiked in. Subset of the sample: FACS-sorted CD8+CD4-CCR7+CD45RA+ naive T cells. The CDR3 region is CASSWDSDNEQFF. The DNA for the CDR3 is TGTGCCAGCAGTTGGGACAGCGACAATGAGCAGTTCTTC.